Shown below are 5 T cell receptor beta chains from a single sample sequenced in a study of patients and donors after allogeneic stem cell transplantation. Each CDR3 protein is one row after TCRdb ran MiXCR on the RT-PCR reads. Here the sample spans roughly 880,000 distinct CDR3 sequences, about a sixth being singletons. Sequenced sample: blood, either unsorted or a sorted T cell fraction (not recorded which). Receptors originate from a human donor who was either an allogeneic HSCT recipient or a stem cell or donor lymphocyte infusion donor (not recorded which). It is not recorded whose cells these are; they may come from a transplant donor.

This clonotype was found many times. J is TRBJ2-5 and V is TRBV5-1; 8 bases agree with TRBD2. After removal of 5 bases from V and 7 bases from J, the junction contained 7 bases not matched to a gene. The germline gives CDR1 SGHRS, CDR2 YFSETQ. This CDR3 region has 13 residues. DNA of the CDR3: TGCGCCAGCAGTCCCGGACTAGCAGGGACCCAGTACTTC. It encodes CASSPGLAGTQYF. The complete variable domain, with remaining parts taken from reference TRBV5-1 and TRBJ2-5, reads KAGVTQTPRYLIKTRGQQVTLSCSPISGHRSVSWYQQTPGQGLQFLFEYFSETQRNKGNFPGRFSGRQFSNSRSEMNVSTLELGDSALYLCASSPGLAGTQYFGPGTRLLVL.

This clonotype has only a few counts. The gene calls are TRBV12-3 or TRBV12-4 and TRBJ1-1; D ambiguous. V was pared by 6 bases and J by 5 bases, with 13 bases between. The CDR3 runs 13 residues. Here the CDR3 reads CASSIGGGTEAFF. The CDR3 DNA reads TGTGCCAGCAGCATTGGAGGAGGGACTGAAGCTTTCTTT.

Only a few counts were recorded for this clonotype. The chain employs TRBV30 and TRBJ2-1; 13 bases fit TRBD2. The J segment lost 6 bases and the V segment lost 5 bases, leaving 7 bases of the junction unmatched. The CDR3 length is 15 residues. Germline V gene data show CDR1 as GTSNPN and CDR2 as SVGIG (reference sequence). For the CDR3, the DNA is TGTGCCTGGTCCGCCGGACTAGCGGGAGTCAATGAGCAGTTCTTC. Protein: CAWSAGLAGVNEQFF.

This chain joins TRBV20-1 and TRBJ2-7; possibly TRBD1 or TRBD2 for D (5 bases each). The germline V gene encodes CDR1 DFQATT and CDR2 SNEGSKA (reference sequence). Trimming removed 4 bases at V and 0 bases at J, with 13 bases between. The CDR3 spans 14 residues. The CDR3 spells CSAIEGSSSYEQYF. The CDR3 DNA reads TGCAGTGCTATAGAGGGGAGCTCCTCCTACGAGCAGTACTTC.

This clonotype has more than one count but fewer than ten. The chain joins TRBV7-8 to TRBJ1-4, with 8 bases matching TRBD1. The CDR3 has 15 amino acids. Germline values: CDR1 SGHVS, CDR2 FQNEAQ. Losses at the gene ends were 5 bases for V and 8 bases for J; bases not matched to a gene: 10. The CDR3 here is CASSDTGGMREKLFF. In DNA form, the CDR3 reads TGTGCCAGCAGCGACACAGGGGGGATGAGGGAAAAACTGTTTTTT.